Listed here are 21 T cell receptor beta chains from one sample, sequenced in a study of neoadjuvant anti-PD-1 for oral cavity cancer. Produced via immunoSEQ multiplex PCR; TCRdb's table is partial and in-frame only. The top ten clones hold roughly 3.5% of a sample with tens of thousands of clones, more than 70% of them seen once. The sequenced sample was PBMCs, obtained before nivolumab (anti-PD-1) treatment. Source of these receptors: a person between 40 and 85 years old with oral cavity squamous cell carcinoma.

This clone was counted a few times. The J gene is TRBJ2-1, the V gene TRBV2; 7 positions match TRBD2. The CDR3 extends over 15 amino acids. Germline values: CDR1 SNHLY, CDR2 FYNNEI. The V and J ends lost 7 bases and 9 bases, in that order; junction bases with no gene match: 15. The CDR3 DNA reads TGTGCCAGCATTTCAGCGGGGAAGGGCTTGGGTGAGCAGTTCTTC. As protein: CASISAGKGLGEQFF.

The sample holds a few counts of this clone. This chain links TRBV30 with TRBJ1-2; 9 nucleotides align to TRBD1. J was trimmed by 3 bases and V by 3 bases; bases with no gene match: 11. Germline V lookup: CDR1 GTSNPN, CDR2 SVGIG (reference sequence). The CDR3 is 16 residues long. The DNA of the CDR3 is TGTGCCTGGAGCCGGATTGGGACAGGGAGAGACTATGGCTACACCTTC. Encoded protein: CAWSRIGTGRDYGYTF.

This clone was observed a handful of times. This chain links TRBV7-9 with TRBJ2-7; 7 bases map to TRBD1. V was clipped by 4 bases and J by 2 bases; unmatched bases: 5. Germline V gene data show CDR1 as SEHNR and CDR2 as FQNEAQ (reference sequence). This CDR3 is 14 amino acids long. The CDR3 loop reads CASSSRDRTYEQYF. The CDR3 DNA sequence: TGTGCCAGCAGCTCCCGGGACAGAACCTACGAGCAGTACTTC.

CDR3 residues: CASTRNQGNTEAFF. DNA of the CDR3: TGTGCCAGCACCCGGAATCAGGGGAACACTGAAGCTTTCTTT. The chain carries TRBV7-9 and TRBJ1-1; D is perhaps TRBD1 (5 bases). This CDR3 comprises 14 residues. The V and J ends lost 7 bases and 1 base respectively, with 13 bases between them. Germline V gene sequence: CDR1 SEHNR, CDR2 FQNEAQ (reference sequence).

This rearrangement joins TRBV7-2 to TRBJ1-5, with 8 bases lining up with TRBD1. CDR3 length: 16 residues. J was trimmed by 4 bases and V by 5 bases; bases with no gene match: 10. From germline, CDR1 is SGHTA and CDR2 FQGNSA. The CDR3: CASSKHWTGQNQPQHF. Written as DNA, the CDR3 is TGTGCCAGCAGCAAACATTGGACAGGGCAAAATCAGCCCCAGCATTTT.

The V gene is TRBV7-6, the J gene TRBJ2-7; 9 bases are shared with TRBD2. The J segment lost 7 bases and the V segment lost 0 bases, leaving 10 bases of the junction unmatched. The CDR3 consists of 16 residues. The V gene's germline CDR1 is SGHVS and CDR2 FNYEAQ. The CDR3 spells CASSLAASGTTGEQYF. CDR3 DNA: TGTGCCAGCAGCTTAGCGGCTAGCGGGACTACGGGAGAGCAGTACTTC.

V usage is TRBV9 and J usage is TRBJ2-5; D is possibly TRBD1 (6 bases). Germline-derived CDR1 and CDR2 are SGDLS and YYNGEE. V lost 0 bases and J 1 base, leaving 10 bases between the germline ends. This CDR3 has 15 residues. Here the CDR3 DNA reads TGTGCCAGCAGCGTAGAAAGGGGGACCCAAGAGACCCAGTACTTC. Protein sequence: CASSVERGTQETQYF.

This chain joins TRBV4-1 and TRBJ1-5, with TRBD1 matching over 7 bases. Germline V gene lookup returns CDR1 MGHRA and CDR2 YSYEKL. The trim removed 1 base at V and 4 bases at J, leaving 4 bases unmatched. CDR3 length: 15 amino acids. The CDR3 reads CASSQGGGLNQPQHF. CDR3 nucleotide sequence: TGCGCCAGCAGCCAAGGAGGGGGCTTAAATCAGCCCCAGCATTTT.

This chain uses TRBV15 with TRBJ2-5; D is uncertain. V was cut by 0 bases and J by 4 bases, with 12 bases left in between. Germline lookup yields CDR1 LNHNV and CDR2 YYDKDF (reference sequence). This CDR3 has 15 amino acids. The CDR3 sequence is CATSRDKGGSETQYF. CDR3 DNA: TGTGCCACCAGCAGAGATAAGGGTGGGTCAGAGACCCAGTACTTC.

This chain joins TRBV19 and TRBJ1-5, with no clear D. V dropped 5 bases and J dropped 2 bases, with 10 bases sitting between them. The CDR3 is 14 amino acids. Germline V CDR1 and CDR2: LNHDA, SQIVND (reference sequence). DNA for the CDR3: TGTGCCAGTAGTGGGGTGGGTGGCAATCAGCCCCAGCATTTT. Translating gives CASSGVGGNQPQHF. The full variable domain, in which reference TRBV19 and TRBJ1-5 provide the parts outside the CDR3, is DGGITQSPKYLFRKEGQNVTLSCEQNLNHDAMYWYRQDPGQGLRLIYYSQIVNDFQKGDIAEGYSVSREKKESFPLTVTSAQKNPTAFYLCASSGVGGNQPQHFGDGTRLSIL.

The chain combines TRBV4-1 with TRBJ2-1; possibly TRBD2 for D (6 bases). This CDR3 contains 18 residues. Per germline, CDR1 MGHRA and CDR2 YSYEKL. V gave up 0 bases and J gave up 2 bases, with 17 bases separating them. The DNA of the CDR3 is TGCGCCAGCAGCCAAGATGGAGGGCGGACCGGCCCCTACAATGAGCAGTTCTTC. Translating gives CASSQDGGRTGPYNEQFF.

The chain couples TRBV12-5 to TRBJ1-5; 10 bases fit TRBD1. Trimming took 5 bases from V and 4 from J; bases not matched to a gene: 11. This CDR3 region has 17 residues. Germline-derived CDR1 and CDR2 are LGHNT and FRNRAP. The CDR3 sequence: CASGITGTGAWNQPQHF. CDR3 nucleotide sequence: TGTGCTAGTGGTATTACCGGGACAGGGGCTTGGAATCAGCCCCAGCATTTT.

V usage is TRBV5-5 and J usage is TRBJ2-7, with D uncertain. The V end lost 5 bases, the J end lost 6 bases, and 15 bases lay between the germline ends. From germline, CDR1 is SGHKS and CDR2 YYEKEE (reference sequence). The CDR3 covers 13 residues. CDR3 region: CASSPLEWGEQYF. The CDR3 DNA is TGTGCCAGCAGTCCCCTAGAGTGGGGCGAGCAGTACTTC.

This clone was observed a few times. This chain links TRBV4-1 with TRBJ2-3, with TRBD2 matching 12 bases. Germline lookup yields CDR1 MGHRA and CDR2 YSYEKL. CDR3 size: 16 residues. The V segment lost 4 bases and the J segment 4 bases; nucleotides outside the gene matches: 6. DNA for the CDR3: TGCGCCAGCAGCCTCCTACTAGCGGGAGGCTCAGATACGCAGTATTTT. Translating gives CASSLLLAGGSDTQYF.

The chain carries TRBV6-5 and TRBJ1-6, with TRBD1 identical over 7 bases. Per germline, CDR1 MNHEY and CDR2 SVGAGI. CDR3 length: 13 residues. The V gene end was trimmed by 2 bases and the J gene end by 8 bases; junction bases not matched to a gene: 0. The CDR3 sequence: CASSYGTDSPLHF. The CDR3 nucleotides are TGTGCCAGCAGTTACGGGACAGATTCACCCCTCCACTTT.

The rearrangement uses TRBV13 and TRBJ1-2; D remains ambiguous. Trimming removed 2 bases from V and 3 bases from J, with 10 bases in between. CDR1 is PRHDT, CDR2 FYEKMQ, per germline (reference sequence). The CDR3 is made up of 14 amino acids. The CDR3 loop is CASSLKGSYYGYTF. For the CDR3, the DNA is TGTGCCAGCAGCTTAAAGGGCAGCTACTATGGCTACACCTTC.

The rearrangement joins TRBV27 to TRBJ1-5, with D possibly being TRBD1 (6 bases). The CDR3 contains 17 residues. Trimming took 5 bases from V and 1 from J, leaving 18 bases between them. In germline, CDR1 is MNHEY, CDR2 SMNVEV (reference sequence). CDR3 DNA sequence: TGTGCCAGCAGTCCCGGGGCGGGGGCGACGAGCAATCAGCCCCAGCATTTT. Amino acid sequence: CASSPGAGATSNQPQHF.

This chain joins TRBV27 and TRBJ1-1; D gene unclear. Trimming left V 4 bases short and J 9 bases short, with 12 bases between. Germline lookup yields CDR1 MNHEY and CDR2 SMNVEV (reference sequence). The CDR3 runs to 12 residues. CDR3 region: CASSSPNLKAFF. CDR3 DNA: TGTGCCAGCAGTTCCCCGAATCTTAAAGCTTTCTTT.

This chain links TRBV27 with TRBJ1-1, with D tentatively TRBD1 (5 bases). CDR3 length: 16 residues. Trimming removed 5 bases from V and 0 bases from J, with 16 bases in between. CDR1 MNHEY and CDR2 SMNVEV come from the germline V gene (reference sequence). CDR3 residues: CASSPIPTRVNTEAFF. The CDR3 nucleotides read TGTGCCAGCAGTCCTATCCCTACCAGGGTGAACACTGAAGCTTTCTTT.

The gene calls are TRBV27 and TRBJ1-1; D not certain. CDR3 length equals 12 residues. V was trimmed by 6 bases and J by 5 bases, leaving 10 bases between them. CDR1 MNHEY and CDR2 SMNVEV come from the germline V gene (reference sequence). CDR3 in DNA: TGTGCCAGCAGGCGGACTGTTACTGAAGCTTTCTTT. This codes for CASRRTVTEAFF.

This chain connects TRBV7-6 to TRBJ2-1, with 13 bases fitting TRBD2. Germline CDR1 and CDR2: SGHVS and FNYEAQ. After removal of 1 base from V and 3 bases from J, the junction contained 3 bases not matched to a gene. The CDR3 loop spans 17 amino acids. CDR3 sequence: CASSLETSGGLYNEQFF. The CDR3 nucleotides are TGTGCCAGCAGCTTAGAGACTAGCGGGGGGCTCTACAATGAGCAGTTCTTC.